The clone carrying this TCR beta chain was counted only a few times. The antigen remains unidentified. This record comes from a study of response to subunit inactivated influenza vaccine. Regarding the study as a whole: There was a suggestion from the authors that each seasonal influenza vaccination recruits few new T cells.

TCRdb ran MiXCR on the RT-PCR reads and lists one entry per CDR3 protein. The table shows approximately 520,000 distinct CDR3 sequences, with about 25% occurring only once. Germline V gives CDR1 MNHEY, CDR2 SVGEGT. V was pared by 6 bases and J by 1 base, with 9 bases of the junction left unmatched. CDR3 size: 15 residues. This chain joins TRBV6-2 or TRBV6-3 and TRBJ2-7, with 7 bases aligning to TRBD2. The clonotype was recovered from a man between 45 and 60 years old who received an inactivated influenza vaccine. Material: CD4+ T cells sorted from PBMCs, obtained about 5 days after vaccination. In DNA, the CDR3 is TGTGCCAGCAGAAGGAGCGGGGTCCCTTCCTACGAGCAGTACTTC. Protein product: CASRRSGVPSYEQYF.